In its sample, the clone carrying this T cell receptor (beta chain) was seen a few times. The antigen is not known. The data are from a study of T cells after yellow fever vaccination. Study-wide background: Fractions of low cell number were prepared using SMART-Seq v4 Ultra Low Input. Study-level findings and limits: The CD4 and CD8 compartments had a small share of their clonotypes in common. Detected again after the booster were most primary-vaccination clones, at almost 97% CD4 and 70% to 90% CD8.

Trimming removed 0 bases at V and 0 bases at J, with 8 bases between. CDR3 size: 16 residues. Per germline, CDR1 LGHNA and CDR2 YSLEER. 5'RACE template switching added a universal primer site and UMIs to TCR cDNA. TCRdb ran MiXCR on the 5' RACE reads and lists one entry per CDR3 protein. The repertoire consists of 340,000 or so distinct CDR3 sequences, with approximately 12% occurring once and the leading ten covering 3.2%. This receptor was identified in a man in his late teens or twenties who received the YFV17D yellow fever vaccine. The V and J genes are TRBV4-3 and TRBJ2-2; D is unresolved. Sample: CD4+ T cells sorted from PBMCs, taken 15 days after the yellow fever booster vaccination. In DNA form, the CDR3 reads TGCGCCAGCAGCCAAGATGGGCTGGCGAACACCGGGGAGCTGTTTTTT. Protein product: CASSQDGLANTGELFF.